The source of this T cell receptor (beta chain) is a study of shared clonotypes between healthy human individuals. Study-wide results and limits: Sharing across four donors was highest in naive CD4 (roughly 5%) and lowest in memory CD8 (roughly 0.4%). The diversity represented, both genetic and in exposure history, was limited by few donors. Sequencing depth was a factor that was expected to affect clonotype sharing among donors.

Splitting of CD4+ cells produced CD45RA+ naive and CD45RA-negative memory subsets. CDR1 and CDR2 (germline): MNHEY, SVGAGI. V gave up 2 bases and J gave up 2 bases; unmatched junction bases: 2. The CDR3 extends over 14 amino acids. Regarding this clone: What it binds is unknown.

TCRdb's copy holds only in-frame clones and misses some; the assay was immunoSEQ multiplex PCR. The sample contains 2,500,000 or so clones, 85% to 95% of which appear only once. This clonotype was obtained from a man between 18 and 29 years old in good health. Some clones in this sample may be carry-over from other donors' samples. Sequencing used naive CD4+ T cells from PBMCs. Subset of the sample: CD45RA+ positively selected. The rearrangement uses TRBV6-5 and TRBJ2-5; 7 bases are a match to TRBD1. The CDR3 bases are TGTGCCAGCAGTTACGGGGGACAGCAAGAGACCCAGTACTTC. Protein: CASSYGGQQETQYF.